This TCR beta chain was retrieved from a study of blood T cell repertoires in COVID-19. Some clones are missing from TCRdb's copy, which holds only in-frame ones; the method was immunoSEQ multiplex PCR. The table lists 30,000 to 45,000 clones, approximately 78% of them singletons. V gave up 7 bases and J gave up 1 base, with 5 bases separating them. The CDR3 is 12 residues long. J is TRBJ2-4 and V is TRBV12-3 or TRBV12-4; the D gene is possibly TRBD2 (5 bases). Sequencing input: peripheral blood. This receptor was identified in a human donor in a cohort sampled during active or convalescent COVID-19. The donor label of this sample is uncertain. CDR3 protein: CASKRAKNIQYF. As DNA, the CDR3 is TGTGCCAGCAAGCGGGCCAAAAACATTCAGTACTTC.